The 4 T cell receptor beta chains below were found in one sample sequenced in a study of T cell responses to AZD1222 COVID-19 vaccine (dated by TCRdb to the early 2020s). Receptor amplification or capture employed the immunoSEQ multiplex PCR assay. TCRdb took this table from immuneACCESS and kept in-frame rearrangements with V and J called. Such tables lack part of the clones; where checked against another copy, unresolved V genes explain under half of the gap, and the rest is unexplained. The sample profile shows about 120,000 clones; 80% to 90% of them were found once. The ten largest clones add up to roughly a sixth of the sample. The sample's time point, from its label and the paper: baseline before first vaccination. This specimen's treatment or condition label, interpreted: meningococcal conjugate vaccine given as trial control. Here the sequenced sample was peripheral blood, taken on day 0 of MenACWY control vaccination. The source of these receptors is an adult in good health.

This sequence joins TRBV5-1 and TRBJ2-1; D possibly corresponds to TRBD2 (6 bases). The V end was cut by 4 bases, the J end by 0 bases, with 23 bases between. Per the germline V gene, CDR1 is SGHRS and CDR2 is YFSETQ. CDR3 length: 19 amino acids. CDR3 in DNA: TGCGCCAGCAGCCTCGTGAGAGCGGGTGGGGATAGCTCCTACAATGAGCAGTTCTTC. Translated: CASSLVRAGGDSSYNEQFF.

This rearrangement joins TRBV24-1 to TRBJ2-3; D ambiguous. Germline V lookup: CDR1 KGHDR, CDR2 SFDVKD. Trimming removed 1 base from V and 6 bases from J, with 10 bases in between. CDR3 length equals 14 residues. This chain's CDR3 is CATSDLQRWDTQYF. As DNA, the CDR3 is TGTGCCACCAGTGATTTACAGCGATGGGATACGCAGTATTTT.

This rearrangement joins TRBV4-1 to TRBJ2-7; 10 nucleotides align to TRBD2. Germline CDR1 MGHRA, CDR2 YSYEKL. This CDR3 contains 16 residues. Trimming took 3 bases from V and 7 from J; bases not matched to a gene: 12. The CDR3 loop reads CASSQAGLAGVEEQYF. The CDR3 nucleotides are TGCGCCAGCAGCCAGGCTGGGCTAGCGGGAGTAGAAGAGCAGTACTTC.

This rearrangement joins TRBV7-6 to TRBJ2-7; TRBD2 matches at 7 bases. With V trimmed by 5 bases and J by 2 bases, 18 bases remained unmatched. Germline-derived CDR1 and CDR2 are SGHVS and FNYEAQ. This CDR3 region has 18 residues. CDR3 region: CASSTRGEGRVSPYEQYF. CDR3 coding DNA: TGTGCCAGCAGCACCCGAGGGGAAGGGAGGGTTTCCCCCTACGAGCAGTACTTC.